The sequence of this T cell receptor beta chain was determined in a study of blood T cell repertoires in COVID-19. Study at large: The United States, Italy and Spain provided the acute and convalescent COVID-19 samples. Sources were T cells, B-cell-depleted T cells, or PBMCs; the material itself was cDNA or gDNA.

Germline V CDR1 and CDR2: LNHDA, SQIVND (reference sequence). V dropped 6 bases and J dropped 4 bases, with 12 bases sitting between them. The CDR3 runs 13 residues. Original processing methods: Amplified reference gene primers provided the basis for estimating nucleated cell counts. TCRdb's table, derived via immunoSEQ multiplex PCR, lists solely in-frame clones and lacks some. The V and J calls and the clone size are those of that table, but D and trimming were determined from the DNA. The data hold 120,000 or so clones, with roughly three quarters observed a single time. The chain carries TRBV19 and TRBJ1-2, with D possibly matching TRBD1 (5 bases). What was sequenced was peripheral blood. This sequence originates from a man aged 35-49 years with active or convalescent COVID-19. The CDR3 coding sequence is TGTGCCAGTAGCACCAGGGTCAGCTATGGCTACACCTTC. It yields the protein CASSTRVSYGYTF.